The clone carrying this T cell receptor (beta chain) was recorded at least ten times. TCRdb used MiXCR to reprocess the 5' RACE reads, holding one entry per CDR3 protein. The profile shows 25,000 to 30,000 distinct CDR3 sequences, more than 10% of them singletons. The sample belongs to a study of spatial heterogeneity in lung cancer. Time point described: sample taken at primary tumor resection. Unsorted whole RNA from tumor, nontumor lung or frozen PBMC underwent sequencing. The donors were approximately 70 patients with non-small cell lung cancer that was early-stage and untreated. This CDR3 has 14 residues. V was cut by 1 base and J by 4 bases, with 9 bases left in between. Germline-derived CDR1 and CDR2 are LGHNA and YSLEER.

This TCR was recovered from a female donor with early-stage non-small cell lung cancer. The sequenced sample was PBMCs, obtained at surgery. This chain connects TRBV4-3 to TRBJ2-3; perhaps TRBD2 as D (7 bases). CDR3 amino acids: CASSQGGGPDTQYF. As DNA, the CDR3 is TGCGCCAGCAGCCAAGGGGGGGGCCCAGATACGCAGTATTTT.